These 14 T cell receptor beta chains came from one sample sequenced in a study of blood T cell repertoires in COVID-19 (dated by TCRdb to 2018 to 2020). Libraries were prepared through the immunoSEQ multiplex PCR assay. TCRdb provides this immuneACCESS table in a form limited to in-frame rearrangements. Some clones are lacking; in checked studies, under half of them reflect an unresolved V gene, and why the rest are absent is not known. Counted in this sample were about 330,000 clones; more than 90% of them appeared once. Approximately 17% of the sample is held by the ten biggest clonotypes. What was sequenced was PBMCs or T cells enriched from blood (not recorded which). The receptor set was obtained from a woman aged 30 to 39 who had recovered from COVID-19.

This clone was seen just once. The chain couples TRBV28 to TRBJ1-1, with 8 nucleotides matching TRBD1. The CDR3 length is 15 residues. Germline CDR1 reads MDHEN; CDR2 reads SYDVKM. The V segment lost 6 bases and the J segment 6 bases; nucleotides outside the gene matches: 12. CDR3 sequence (DNA): TGTGCCAGCAGGACTTGGACAGGGAGGTTGCCTGAAGCTTTCTTT. The encoded protein is CASRTWTGRLPEAFF.

V is TRBV18 and J is TRBJ2-7, with 7 positions matching TRBD1. J gave up 5 bases and V 4 bases, and 11 bases lay outside the gene matches. The germline gives CDR1 KGHSH, CDR2 LQKENI. This CDR3 is 15 amino acids long. The CDR3 DNA is TGTGCCAGCTCACGAACACAGGGGAGCGAGGACGAGCAGTACTTC. As protein: CASSRTQGSEDEQYF.

This chain connects TRBV29-1 to TRBJ1-2, with D unresolved. CDR1 SQVTM and CDR2 ANQGSEA come from the germline V gene. This CDR3 is 8 amino acids long. V lost 7 bases, J lost 13 bases, and 10 bases lay in between. The CDR3 loop is CSAPSFTF. CDR3 DNA sequence: TGCAGCGCCCCTTCCTTCACCTTC.

The table lists this clone with a count of one. The chain is built from TRBV18 and TRBJ2-1; 8 bases agree with TRBD2. The V and J ends lost 3 bases and 7 bases, in that order; junction bases with no gene match: 11. CDR3 length: 16 amino acids. Looked up from germline, CDR1 is KGHSH and CDR2 is LQKENI. CDR3 bases: TGTGCCAGCTCACCCCTGGGGACTAGTGCTGGGAATGAGCAGTTCTTC. It is translated as CASSPLGTSAGNEQFF.

V is TRBV21-1 and J is TRBJ2-5; the table's D gene call, TRBD1, was not cross checked with the DNA. TRBV21-1 is a pseudogene segment. The CDR3 has 12 residues. The CDR3 region is CASTRGRETQYF. The DNA for the CDR3 is TGTGCCAGCACCAGGGGAAGGGAGACCCAGTACTTC.

The chain links TRBV24-1 to TRBJ2-2; 8 bases align to TRBD1. CDR1 is KGHDR, CDR2 SFDVKD, per germline. Trimming removed 3 bases from V and 8 bases from J; junction bases left unmatched: 10. This CDR3 spans 16 amino acids. CDR3 protein: CATSDMRTGSPGELFF. The CDR3 DNA follows: TGTGCCACCAGTGATATGCGGACAGGGTCGCCTGGGGAGCTGTTTTTT.

The rearrangement links TRBV5-1 to TRBJ1-2; 7 bases fit TRBD1. V lost 4 bases, J lost 5 bases, and 8 bases stayed unmatched. The CDR3 has 14 amino acids. Germline V lookup: CDR1 SGHRS, CDR2 YFSETQ. The CDR3 is CASSASGGAYGYTF. In nucleotides, the CDR3 is TGCGCCAGCAGCGCTTCAGGGGGAGCTTATGGCTACACCTTC. The variable domain in full, completed from reference TRBV5-1 and TRBJ1-2, reads KAGVTQTPRYLIKTRGQQVTLSCSPISGHRSVSWYQQTPGQGLQFLFEYFSETQRNKGNFPGRFSGRQFSNSRSEMNVSTLELGDSALYLCASSASGGAYGYTFGSGTRLTVV.

This sequence joins TRBV3-1 (or the pseudogene TRBV3-2) and TRBJ1-6; D might be TRBD1 (6 bases). Trimming cost V 0 bases and J 0 bases, with 27 bases left between them. Germline V gene sequence: CDR1 LGHDT, CDR2 YNNKEL (reference sequence). CDR3 length: 23 residues. CDR3 DNA: TGTGCCAGCAGCCAAGATGGTTTCCCCGGGGGGCCACACTTAAGCTCCTATAATTCACCCCTCCACTTT. Its protein product is CASSQDGFPGGPHLSSYNSPLHF.

The chain has TRBV24-1 and TRBJ2-6; 10 bases are shared with TRBD1. The V gene's germline CDR1 is KGHDR and CDR2 SFDVKD. V was clipped by 8 bases and J by 0 bases; unmatched bases: 15. CDR3 size: 20 residues. The CDR3 loop is CATTPWGQGSSSSGANVLTF. CDR3 DNA: TGTGCCACCACCCCTTGGGGACAGGGGTCGTCGAGCTCTGGGGCCAACGTCCTGACTTTC.

This rearrangement joins TRBV5-8 to TRBJ1-5; D is unresolved. The CDR3 is 13 amino acids. Germline CDR1 is SGHTS and CDR2 is YDEGEE. The germline V and J ends were trimmed by 7 bases and 0 bases, with 8 bases remaining between them. This chain's CDR3 is CASLRGSNQPQHF. CDR3 DNA sequence: TGTGCCAGCCTCCGGGGTAGCAATCAGCCCCAGCATTTT.

CDR3 nucleotides: TGTGCCAGCTCGGTAACTAACTATGGCTACACCTTC. It translates to CASSVTNYGYTF. This rearrangement joins TRBV7-8 to TRBJ1-2, with D unresolved. The CDR3 has 12 amino acids. CDR1 and CDR2 from the germline V gene are SGHVS and FQNEAQ. V gave up 8 bases and J gave up 0 bases, with 7 bases separating them.

The V and J genes are TRBV7-9 and TRBJ2-1; maybe TRBD2 (6 bases). The germline CDR1 and CDR2 sequences are SEHNR and FQNEAQ (reference sequence). The CDR3 covers 18 residues. The germline V and J ends were trimmed by 2 bases and 7 bases, with 24 bases remaining between them. DNA of the CDR3: TGTGCCAGCAGCTTACGCAGGGCCGCGTGGGGGGTTGAGAATGAGCAGTTCTTC. Its translation is CASSLRRAAWGVENEQFF.

V gene TRBV6-2 or TRBV6-3 combines with J gene TRBJ2-1, with TRBD2 matching 8 bases. From germline, CDR1 is MNHEY and CDR2 SVGEGT. Germline trimming cut 6 bases from V and 2 bases from J; bases unmatched to any gene: 9. This CDR3 region has 16 residues. CDR3 nucleotide sequence: TGTGCCAGCAGCCACGTACTAGCGGCTCCCTACAATGAGCAGTTCTTC. Translated: CASSHVLAAPYNEQFF.

The chain recombines TRBV6-2 or TRBV6-3 with TRBJ1-6; a weak D match, TRBD1 (5 bases). Germline assignment: CDR1 MNHEY and CDR2 SVGEGT. CDR3 size: 14 residues. V gave up 4 bases and J gave up 7 bases, with 11 bases separating them. In DNA, the CDR3 is TGTGCCAGCAGTTTCCTTCGACAGAATTCACCCCTCCACTTT. It codes for CASSFLRQNSPLHF.